The 7 T cell receptor beta chains below were found in one sample sequenced in a study of T cell responses to AZD1222 COVID-19 vaccine. Here immunoSEQ multiplex PCR was the method, and the copy in TCRdb shows in-frame clones only, minus some. The sample consists of 150,000 to 200,000 clones, roughly 94% of them appearing once. Sequencing was performed on peripheral blood, taken 28 days after the second AZD1222 dose. These receptors were taken from an adult who received the AZD1222 COVID-19 vaccine.

The gene calls are TRBV7-6 and TRBJ2-1; no reliable D call. The V gene lost 1 base and the J gene lost 7 bases, with 5 bases spanning the gap. Germline values: CDR1 SGHVS, CDR2 FNYEAQ. This CDR3 is 12 amino acids long. CDR3 bases: TGTGCCAGCAGCTTAGATTCGAATGAGCAGTTCTTC. Translating it yields CASSLDSNEQFF.

The V gene is TRBV5-1, the J gene TRBJ1-1; D unclear. In germline, CDR1 is SGHRS, CDR2 YFSETQ. CDR3 length equals 14 residues. Between the trimmed V and J ends, which lost 4 bases and 1 base, there was a span of 11 bases. CDR3 in DNA: TGCGCCAGCAGCACCCGGACGGCGAACACTGAAGCTTTCTTT. Protein sequence: CASSTRTANTEAFF.

The chain links TRBV18 to TRBJ1-1; D unclear. CDR3 length equals 14 residues. In germline, CDR1 is KGHSH, CDR2 LQKENI. V lost 2 bases and J 6 bases, leaving 13 bases between the germline ends. As DNA, the CDR3 is TGTGCCAGCTCACCAAGCGGTGCTGGATCTGAAGCTTTCTTT. Encoded protein: CASSPSGAGSEAFF.

This clone was seen just once. The chain has TRBV9 and TRBJ2-1, with D possibly matching TRBD2 (6 bases). V lost 0 bases, J lost 4 bases, and 17 bases lay in between. CDR3 length: 17 residues. The germline V gene has CDR1 SGDLS and CDR2 YYNGEE. CDR3 protein: CASSVGGPEGLYNEQFF. The CDR3 DNA reads TGTGCCAGCAGCGTAGGCGGCCCGGAGGGGCTTTACAATGAGCAGTTCTTC.

The rearrangement uses TRBV2 and TRBJ2-5, with D tentatively TRBD2 (5 bases). The CDR3 is 16 residues long. The V end lost 0 bases, the J end lost 4 bases, and 15 bases lay between the germline ends. Germline-derived CDR1 and CDR2 are SNHLY and FYNNEI. The CDR3 loop reads CASSEAQRAGGETQYF. CDR3 coding DNA: TGTGCCAGCAGTGAAGCGCAAAGGGCTGGAGGAGAGACCCAGTACTTC.

Here the CDR3 DNA reads TGTGCCAGCTCACCAAGTCTTGCGGGAGTCCGCTCTGGGGCCAACGTCCTGACTTTC. It translates to CASSPSLAGVRSGANVLTF. This chain joins TRBV18 and TRBJ2-6; 7 positions agree with TRBD2. The V segment lost 2 bases and the J segment 0 bases; nucleotides outside the gene matches: 10. The CDR3 sequence is 19 residues long. CDR1 is KGHSH, CDR2 LQKENI, per germline.

This clone is a singleton in its sample. This sequence joins TRBV6-6 and TRBJ1-1, with a weak D call TRBD1 (5 bases). This CDR3 has 14 residues. The germline CDR1 and CDR2 sequences are MNHNY and SVGAGI (reference sequence). Trimming left V 7 bases short and J 0 bases short, with 12 bases between. The CDR3 nucleotides read TGTGCCAGCAATACCGGGACCCTGAACACTGAAGCTTTCTTT. It codes for CASNTGTLNTEAFF.